This T cell receptor beta chain was captured in a study of blood T cells in healthy people across ages. PCR was performed a second time for roughly 7 to 11 cycles using a sample-barcoded 5' primer and a J-beta primer mix. TCRdb processed the 5' RACE reads anew with MiXCR; each CDR3 protein has one entry. Among about 840,000 distinct CDR3 sequences listed, 25% to 35% were seen once. The CDR3 totals 15 residues. Losses at the gene ends were 4 bases for V and 4 bases for J; bases not matched to a gene: 6. Germline V gives CDR1 LNHDA, CDR2 SQIVND (reference sequence). The data were also submitted as part of a second study, on T cells of mothers and their children. Turning to that study: All donors were healthy and Caucasian; they were a few mothers and their six children.

Sequences were obtained from blood. The chain couples TRBV19 to TRBJ2-3; 9 bases fit TRBD2. This receptor was identified in a woman between 40 and 50 years old in good health. DNA of the CDR3: TGTGCCAGTAGTACCAGCGGGGGGATATCAGATACGCAGTATTTT. It encodes CASSTSGGISDTQYF.